These T cell receptor beta chains were read from a single sample in a study of blood T cell repertoires in COVID-19. TCRdb's table, derived via immunoSEQ multiplex PCR, lists solely in-frame clones and lacks some. The sample has more than 300,000 clones; around 90% are singletons. The sequencing input was PBMCs or T cells enriched from blood (not recorded which). The receptors were sampled from a woman aged 18-29 years who had recovered from COVID-19. The CDR3 runs from the conserved cysteine through the conserved F or W. The D gene is left open where the match is weak. Expanded clones get a size class; other rows say once, few or many, or leave the size out.

D: -
J: TRBJ2-1
size: -
V: TRBV2
CDR3: CASSELTGNNEQFF
DNA: TGTGCCAGCAGTGAGTTGACAGGAAACAATGAGCAGTTCTTC

D: TRBD1
J: TRBJ2-1
size: -
V: TRBV7-6
CDR3: CASSSRTGGNEQFF
DNA: TGTGCCAGCAGCTCCCGGACAGGGGGCAATGAGCAGTTCTTC

D: -
J: TRBJ2-7
size: -
V: TRBV4-3
CDR3: CASSQGGPSSYYEQYF
DNA: TGCGCCAGCAGCCAAGGAGGTCCGTCGAGTTACTACGAGCAGTACTTC

D: -
J: TRBJ1-1
size: -
V: TRBV27
CDR3: CASSSPGGGEGAFF
DNA: TGTGCCAGCAGTTCCCCCGGTGGGGGGGAGGGAGCTTTCTTT

D: -
J: TRBJ1-2
size: -
V: TRBV25-1
CDR3: CASSESGFGQDYGYTF
DNA: TGTGCCAGCAGTGAATCTGGGTTTGGGCAGGACTATGGCTACACCTTC

D: -
J: TRBJ1-1
size: -
V: TRBV19
CDR3: CASSIQGSVTEAFF
DNA: TGTGCCAGTAGTATCCAGGGGTCGGTGACTGAAGCTTTCTTT

D: -
J: TRBJ1-4
size: -
V: TRBV2
CDR3: CAREVATNEKLFF
DNA: TGTGCCAGGGAGGTTGCAACTAATGAAAAACTGTTTTTT

D: TRBD2
J: TRBJ2-1
size: once
V: TRBV7-6
CDR3: CASSPLAGGSYNEQFF
DNA: TGTGCCAGCAGCCCGCTAGCGGGAGGCTCCTACAATGAGCAGTTCTTC

D: -
J: TRBJ2-5
size: -
V: TRBV9
CDR3: CASSVEEGRETQYF
DNA: TGTGCCAGCAGCGTAGAGGAGGGTCGGGAGACCCAGTACTTC

D: -
J: TRBJ1-6
size: -
V: TRBV2
CDR3: CASRREGYGSPLHF
DNA: TGTGCCAGCAGGCGGGAGGGGTATGGTTCACCCCTCCACTTT

D: TRBD1
J: TRBJ2-3
size: -
V: TRBV29-1
CDR3: CSVGQSTDTQYF
DNA: TGCAGCGTGGGACAGAGCACAGATACGCAGTATTTT

D: TRBD1
J: TRBJ1-1
size: once
V: TRBV12-3/TRBV12-4
CDR3: CAGGTGGNTEAFF
DNA: TGTGCCGGAGGGACAGGGGGGAACACTGAAGCTTTCTTT

D: TRBD1
J: TRBJ2-5
size: once
V: TRBV7-2
CDR3: CASSLDRGYQETQYF
DNA: TGTGCCAGCAGTCTGGACAGGGGGTACCAAGAGACCCAGTACTTC

D: -
J: TRBJ2-7
size: -
V: TRBV6-2/TRBV6-3
CDR3: CASSYDPSRAYEQYF
DNA: TGTGCCAGCAGTTACGATCCCTCTCGGGCCTACGAGCAGTACTTC

D: -
J: TRBJ2-1
size: -
V: TRBV12-3/TRBV12-4
CDR3: CASSLGRSEQFF
DNA: TGTGCCAGCAGTTTAGGTCGGTCTGAGCAGTTCTTC

D: TRBD1
J: TRBJ1-6
size: -
V: TRBV6-1
CDR3: CASSSGTVNSPLHF
DNA: TGTGCCAGCAGTTCCGGGACAGTTAATTCACCCCTCCACTTT

D: -
J: TRBJ1-1
size: -
V: TRBV7-9
CDR3: CASSSLEGGNTEAFF
DNA: TGTGCCAGCAGCTCGCTGGAGGGCGGGAACACTGAAGCTTTCTTT

D: -
J: TRBJ2-7
size: -
V: TRBV27
CDR3: CASSLSRLQADEQYF
DNA: TGTGCCAGCAGTTTAAGTCGTCTGCAGGCCGACGAGCAGTACTTC

D: -
J: TRBJ1-1
size: few
V: TRBV6-1
CDR3: CASSEYMVRGLRLVEAFF
DNA: TGTGCCAGCAGTGAATATATGGTGCGGGGGCTTCGTCTGGTCGAAGCTTTCTTT

D: -
J: TRBJ2-2
size: -
V: TRBV2
CDR3: CASSKDEGTGELFF
DNA: TGTGCCAGCAGTAAAGATGAGGGAACCGGGGAGCTGTTTTTT

D: -
J: TRBJ1-2
size: -
V: TRBV4-3
CDR3: CASSQVEGDLYGYTF
DNA: TGCGCCAGCAGCCAAGTGGAAGGGGATCTCTATGGCTACACCTTC

D: -
J: TRBJ1-2
size: -
V: TRBV4-2
CDR3: CASSREDSQNYGYTF
DNA: TGTGCCAGCAGCCGAGAAGACAGCCAGAACTATGGCTACACCTTC

D: -
J: TRBJ2-1
size: -
V: TRBV7-2
CDR3: CASSPRVVTEQFF
DNA: TGTGCCAGCAGCCCTCGGGTAGTTACTGAGCAGTTCTTC

D: -
J: TRBJ1-5
size: -
V: TRBV12-3/TRBV12-4
CDR3: CASSFPLQPQHF
DNA: TGTGCCAGCAGTTTTCCCCTCCAGCCCCAGCATTTT

D: TRBD1
J: TRBJ2-7
size: -
V: TRBV27
CDR3: CASSPGQGDYEQYF
DNA: TGTGCCAGCAGCCCCGGACAGGGAGACTACGAGCAGTACTTC

D: -
J: TRBJ1-5
size: -
V: TRBV9
CDR3: CASSVGPAQPQHF
DNA: TGTGCCAGCAGCGTGGGGCCCGCTCAGCCCCAGCATTTT

D: TRBD1
J: TRBJ2-7
size: -
V: TRBV27
CDR3: CASSLGRQGFTYEQYF
DNA: TGTGCCAGCAGTTTGGGAAGACAGGGCTTTACCTACGAGCAGTACTTC

D: -
J: TRBJ2-1
size: -
V: TRBV19
CDR3: CASMEGFSYNEQFF
DNA: TGTGCCAGCATGGAGGGGTTCTCCTACAATGAGCAGTTCTTC

D: TRBD2
J: TRBJ2-3
size: -
V: TRBV7-9
CDR3: CASSSSTSGETTDTQYF
DNA: TGTGCCAGCAGCTCCTCGACTAGCGGGGAGACCACAGATACGCAGTATTTT

D: -
J: TRBJ2-5
size: -
V: TRBV7-9
CDR3: CASTSYSQETQYF
DNA: TGTGCCAGCACCTCGTACAGTCAAGAGACCCAGTACTTC

D: -
J: TRBJ1-2
size: -
V: TRBV19
CDR3: CASFEWGRNYGYTF
DNA: TGTGCCAGTTTCGAGTGGGGGCGCAACTATGGCTACACCTTC

D: -
J: TRBJ2-7
size: -
V: TRBV5-4
CDR3: CASSSVYEQYF
DNA: TGTGCCAGCAGCTCCGTATACGAGCAGTACTTC

D: -
J: TRBJ1-6
size: -
V: TRBV6-5
CDR3: CASSYSVSLGGSPLHF
DNA: TGTGCCAGCAGTTACTCCGTATCGTTAGGAGGTTCACCCCTCCACTTT

D: TRBD1
J: TRBJ1-6
size: -
V: TRBV28
CDR3: CASSPIDRDGAPLHF
DNA: TGTGCCAGCAGCCCTATTGACAGGGACGGGGCACCCCTCCACTTT

D: -
J: TRBJ2-1
size: -
V: TRBV5-4
CDR3: CASSLRAGASYNEQFF
DNA: TGTGCCAGCAGCTTAAGGGCAGGGGCTTCCTACAATGAGCAGTTCTTC

D: -
J: TRBJ1-5
size: -
V: TRBV23-1
CDR3: CASSQSVTVGNQPQHF
DNA: TGCGCCAGCAGTCAATCGGTGACAGTGGGCAATCAGCCCCAGCATTTT

D: TRBD1
J: TRBJ2-7
size: -
V: TRBV19
CDR3: CASRDRVYEQYF
DNA: TGTGCCAGTAGAGACAGGGTGTACGAGCAGTACTTC

D: -
J: TRBJ1-5
size: once
V: TRBV9
CDR3: CASSVSSNQPQHF
DNA: TGTGCCAGCAGCGTCAGTAGCAATCAGCCCCAGCATTTT

D: TRBD1
J: TRBJ1-1
size: few
V: TRBV7-2
CDR3: CASSSGTGTFEAFF
DNA: TGTGCCAGCAGCTCCGGGACAGGGACCTTTGAAGCTTTCTTT

D: -
J: TRBJ1-2
size: -
V: TRBV3-1/TRBV3-2
CDR3: CASTLNGDYGYTF
DNA: TGTGCCAGCACCCTAAACGGTGACTATGGCTACACCTTC

D: TRBD1
J: TRBJ1-5
size: -
V: TRBV2
CDR3: CASSARQGDQPQHF
DNA: TGTGCCAGCAGTGCGAGACAGGGCGATCAGCCCCAGCATTTT

D: TRBD1
J: TRBJ2-7
size: -
V: TRBV12-3/TRBV12-4
CDR3: CASSWDRAHEQYF
DNA: TGTGCCAGCAGTTGGGACAGGGCCCACGAGCAGTACTTC

D: TRBD1
J: TRBJ1-5
size: few
V: TRBV29-1
CDR3: CSVAGGADNQPQHF
DNA: TGCAGCGTTGCAGGGGGCGCGGACAATCAGCCCCAGCATTTT

D: -
J: TRBJ1-2
size: -
V: TRBV2
CDR3: CASSPIYGYTF
DNA: TGTGCCAGCTCTCCTATTTATGGCTACACCTTC

D: -
J: TRBJ1-3
size: -
V: TRBV30
CDR3: CAWSVGGRGSGNTIYF
DNA: TGTGCCTGGAGTGTAGGAGGCAGGGGCTCTGGAAACACCATATATTTT

D: -
J: TRBJ1-4
size: -
V: TRBV6-2/TRBV6-3
CDR3: CASSRTTGRPTNEKLFF
DNA: TGTGCCAGCAGTCGCACTACAGGACGGCCAACTAATGAAAAACTGTTTTTT

D: -
J: TRBJ1-6
size: -
V: TRBV7-2
CDR3: CASSANRNSPLHF
DNA: TGTGCCAGCAGCGCAAACAGAAATTCACCCCTCCACTTT

D: -
J: TRBJ1-2
size: -
V: TRBV2
CDR3: CASSELRGNGYTF
DNA: TGTGCCAGCAGTGAATTAAGGGGTAATGGCTACACCTTC